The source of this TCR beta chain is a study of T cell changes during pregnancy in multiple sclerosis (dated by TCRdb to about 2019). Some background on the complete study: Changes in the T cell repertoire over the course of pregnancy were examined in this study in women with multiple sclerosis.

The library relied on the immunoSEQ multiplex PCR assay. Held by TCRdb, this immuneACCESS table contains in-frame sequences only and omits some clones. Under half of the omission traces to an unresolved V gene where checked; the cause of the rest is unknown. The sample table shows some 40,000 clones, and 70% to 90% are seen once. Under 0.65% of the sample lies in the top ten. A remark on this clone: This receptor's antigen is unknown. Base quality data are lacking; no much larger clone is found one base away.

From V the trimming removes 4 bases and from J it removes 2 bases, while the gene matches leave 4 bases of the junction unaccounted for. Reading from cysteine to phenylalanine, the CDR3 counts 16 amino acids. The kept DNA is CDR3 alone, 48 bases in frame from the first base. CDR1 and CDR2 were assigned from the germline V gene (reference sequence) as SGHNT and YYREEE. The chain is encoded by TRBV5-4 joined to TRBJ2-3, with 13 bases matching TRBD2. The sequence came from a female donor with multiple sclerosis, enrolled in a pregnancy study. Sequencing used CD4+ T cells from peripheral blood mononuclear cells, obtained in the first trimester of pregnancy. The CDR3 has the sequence CASSGGLAGLTDTQYF. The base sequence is TGTGCCAGCAGCGGGGGACTAGCGGGGCTCACAGATACGCAGTATTTT.